The T cell receptor beta chain under discussion was sequenced for a study of long-term antiretroviral therapy in people with HIV (dated by TCRdb to 2022 to 2024). The study in broad terms: The earliest samples were collected approximately a decade before the 2015 WHO recommendation for immediate ART, a period when ART was typically delayed until CD4 counts fell. Among the approximately 30 participants with HIV, roughly eleven were female. A total of 192 cryopreserved PBMC samples were contributed to the cohort by 30 adults with confirmed HIV infection, with samples collected serially over a mean of about 6 years (range 1-12). This retrospective serial study examined whether starting ART and sustained HIV suppression were associated with changes in the composition and diversity of the TRB repertoire in peripheral blood. No cross-contamination during QIAcube processing was seen in test extractions of a monoclonal T-cell line run alongside 33 polyclonal samples. What the research found in general, with its limitations: Compared with controls, HIV repertoires had narrower CDR3 length ranges, and the network structure pointed to an antigen-experienced repertoire that shifted only slightly toward naive after ART. ART initiation was associated with a significant increase in TRB diversity, but diversity stayed significantly below transplant donor controls even after long-term ART. Inferences about post-ART repertoire changes were limited because no data were available on ART adherence, viral resistance or therapy changes. Expanded TRB clones identified before ART initiation dominated the repertoire at all time points, although this dominance fluctuated and declined in many PLHIV after ART. Limited PBMC availability meant only the TCR beta chain was sequenced, without alpha chain pairing. Unsorted PBMC were profiled instead of sorted CD4+ and CD8+ T cells because pre-ART samples had limited cell numbers. The samples span the years 2004 to 2017, and the ART regimens used at that time may not be as effective as current regimens.

The junction shows trimming of 6 bases on V and 4 bases on J, plus 7 bases between the germline ends. Including cysteine and phenylalanine, the CDR3 has 11 amino acids. Solely the CDR3 DNA is kept, with 33 bases framed from the first base. Via the germline V gene (reference sequence), CDR1 is MNHEY and CDR2 SMNVEV. With regard to this clone: The antigen it binds to is not known. There are no base qualities to consult, and no much larger clone falls within one base.

To be included, a participant needed at least one PBMC sample from before ART initiation plus at least two post-ART samples. Treatment was received in the United States of America by all participants with HIV. Before DNA extraction, cryopreserved samples containing 1-10 million PBMC were thawed and washed. At the time of the earliest PBMC sample for each participant with HIV, ages ranged from roughly 20 to 60 years. Each participant contributed PBMC samples from 1-4 timepoints before ART initiation and 2-8 timepoints after ART initiation, with a median of 7 samples. Serial HIV viral load, CD4+ T-cell count, ART history and demographic data were obtained for every participant. Genomic DNA was extracted from unsorted PBMC with a Qiagen kit on a QIAcube, with processing performed in batches of 12 samples. The immunoSEQ hsTCRB v3.0 assay was used at survey level resolution to sequence the TRB variable region. The targeted TRB sequencing depth was about 35,000-55,000 T-cell genomes per sample. An Illumina MiSeq with a v3 150-cycle kit was used to sequence the pooled TRB libraries. On the authors' methods: Repertoire analysis was performed in R inside a reproducible Nextflow workflow that covered QC, data transformation and analysis. LymphoSeq2, an R package for exploring AIRR-Seq data, was used to implement custom analyses. A handful of samples that produced fewer than 5000 total TRB sequences were removed, so 180 or so HIV repertoires were analyzed. Among the 170 to 200 retained HIV repertoires, some 60 were collected before ART initiation and some 130 were collected after ART initiation. Repertoires were downsampled to 5000 TRB nucleotide sequences, and summary statistics were averaged over 100 downsampling iterations. The analysis kept only TRB sequences whose CDR3 regions were at least seven amino acids long. Diversity was measured with a Shannon entropy-derived clonality score and the Gini coefficient. Repertoire networks linked the top 5000 CDR3 amino acid sequences whenever two sequences differed by an edit distance of one. For TRB CDR3 amino acid sequences, GLIPH2 was used to predict antigen specificity groups and MHC restriction. CDR3 amino acid sequences were matched against VDJdb and McPAS-TCR to flag known CMV, EBV, HIV or tissue antigen associations. Pre-ART, post-ART and control groups were compared with Wilcoxon signed-rank tests and Holm-Bonferroni correction. What TCRdb holds here is the immuneACCESS table cut down to in-frame rearrangements. Part of the clones is not present; checked against another copy, under half of the missing clones reflect an unresolved V gene, and the others are unexplained. That table gives V, J and clone size, and the DNA gave D and trimming. This sample has approximately 31,000 clones in its table, and 97% of those were observed once. The ten top clones hold under 3.5% of the sample.

The receptor was isolated from a young man with HIV. The rearrangement combines TRBV27 with TRBJ2-7; a tentative D call is TRBD1 (5 bases match). Sample: unsorted PBMCs, taken 6.9 years after starting antiretroviral therapy. The DNA is as follows: TGTGCCAGCAGCCAGGGATACGAGCAGTACTTC. Translation gives CASSQGYEQYF.